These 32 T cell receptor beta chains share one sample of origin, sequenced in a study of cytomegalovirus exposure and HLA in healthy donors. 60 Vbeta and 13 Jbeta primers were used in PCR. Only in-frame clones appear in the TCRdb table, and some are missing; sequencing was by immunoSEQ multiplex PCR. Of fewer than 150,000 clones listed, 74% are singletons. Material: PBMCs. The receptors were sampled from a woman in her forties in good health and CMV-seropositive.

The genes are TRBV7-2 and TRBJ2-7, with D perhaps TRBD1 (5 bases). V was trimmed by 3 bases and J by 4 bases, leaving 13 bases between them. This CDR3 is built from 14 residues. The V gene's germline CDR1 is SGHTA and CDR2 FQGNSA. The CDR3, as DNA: TGTGCCAGCAGCTTCGGGCAGGGTGGATACGAGCAGTACTTC. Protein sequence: CASSFGQGGYEQYF. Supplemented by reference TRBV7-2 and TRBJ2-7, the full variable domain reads GAGVSQSPSNKVTEKGKDVELRCDPISGHTALYWYRQSLGQGLEFLIYFQGNSAPDKSGLPSDRFSAERTGGSVSTLTIQRTQQEDSAVYLCASSFGQGGYEQYFGPGTRLTVT.

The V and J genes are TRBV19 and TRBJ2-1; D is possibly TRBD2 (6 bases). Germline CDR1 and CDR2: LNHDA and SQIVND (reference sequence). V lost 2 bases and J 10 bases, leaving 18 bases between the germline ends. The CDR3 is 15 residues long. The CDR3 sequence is CASSIKAGRNGEQFF. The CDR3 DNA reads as TGTGCCAGTAGTATAAAAGCGGGTCGGAATGGGGAGCAGTTCTTC.

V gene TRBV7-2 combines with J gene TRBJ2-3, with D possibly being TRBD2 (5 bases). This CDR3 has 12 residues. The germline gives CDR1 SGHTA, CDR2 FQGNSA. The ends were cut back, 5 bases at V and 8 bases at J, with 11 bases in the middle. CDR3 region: CASSPTEGTQYF. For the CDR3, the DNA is TGTGCCAGCAGCCCCACAGAGGGTACGCAGTATTTT.

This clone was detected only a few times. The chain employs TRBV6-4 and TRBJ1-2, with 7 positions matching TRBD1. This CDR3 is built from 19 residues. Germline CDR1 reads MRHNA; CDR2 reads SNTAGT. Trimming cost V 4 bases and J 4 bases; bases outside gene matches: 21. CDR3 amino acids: CASSGFDRGRSRESYGYTF. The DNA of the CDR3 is TGTGCCAGCAGTGGGTTCGATAGGGGGCGCTCCAGAGAAAGCTATGGCTACACCTTC.

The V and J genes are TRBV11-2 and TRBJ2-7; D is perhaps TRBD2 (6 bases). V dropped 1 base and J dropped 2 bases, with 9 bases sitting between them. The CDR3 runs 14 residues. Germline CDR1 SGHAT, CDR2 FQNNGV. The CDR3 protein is CASSLAGVPYEQYF. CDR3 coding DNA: TGTGCCAGCAGCTTAGCGGGGGTCCCCTACGAGCAGTACTTC.

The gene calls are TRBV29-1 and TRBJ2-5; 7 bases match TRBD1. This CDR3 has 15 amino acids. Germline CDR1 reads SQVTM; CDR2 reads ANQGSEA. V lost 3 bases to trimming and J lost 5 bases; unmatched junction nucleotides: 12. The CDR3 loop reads CSVDLPKGAVETQYF. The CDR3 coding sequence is TGCAGCGTTGATCTTCCAAAGGGGGCGGTGGAGACCCAGTACTTC.

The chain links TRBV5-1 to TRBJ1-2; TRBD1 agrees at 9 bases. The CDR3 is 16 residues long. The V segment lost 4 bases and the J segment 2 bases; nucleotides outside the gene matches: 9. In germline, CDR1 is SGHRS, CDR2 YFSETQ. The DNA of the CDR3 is TGCGCCAGCAGCCCAGGGGACAGGGAGAGGAACTATGGCTACACCTTC. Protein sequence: CASSPGDRERNYGYTF. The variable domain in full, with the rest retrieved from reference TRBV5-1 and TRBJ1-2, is KAGVTQTPRYLIKTRGQQVTLSCSPISGHRSVSWYQQTPGQGLQFLFEYFSETQRNKGNFPGRFSGRQFSNSRSEMNVSTLELGDSALYLCASSPGDRERNYGYTFGSGTRLTVV.

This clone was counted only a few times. In DNA form, the CDR3 reads TGTGCCAGTAGTCAGAGCGGGGTCTACAATGAGCAGTTCTTC. Translating gives CASSQSGVYNEQFF. J is TRBJ2-1 and V is TRBV19, with 7 positions matching TRBD2. CDR1 and CDR2 from the germline V gene are LNHDA and SQIVND (reference sequence). This CDR3 comprises 14 residues. V dropped 5 bases and J dropped 3; count of bases not matched to a gene: 4. Together with reference TRBV19 and TRBJ2-1, the CDR3 gives the full variable domain: DGGITQSPKYLFRKEGQNVTLSCEQNLNHDAMYWYRQDPGQGLRLIYYSQIVNDFQKGDIAEGYSVSREKKESFPLTVTSAQKNPTAFYLCASSQSGVYNEQFFGPGTRLTVL.

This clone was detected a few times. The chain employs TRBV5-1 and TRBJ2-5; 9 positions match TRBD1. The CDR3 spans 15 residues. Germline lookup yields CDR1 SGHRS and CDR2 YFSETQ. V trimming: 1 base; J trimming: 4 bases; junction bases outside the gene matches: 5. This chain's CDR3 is CASSLTGGAGETQYF. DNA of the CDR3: TGCGCCAGCAGCTTGACAGGGGGCGCGGGAGAGACCCAGTACTTC.

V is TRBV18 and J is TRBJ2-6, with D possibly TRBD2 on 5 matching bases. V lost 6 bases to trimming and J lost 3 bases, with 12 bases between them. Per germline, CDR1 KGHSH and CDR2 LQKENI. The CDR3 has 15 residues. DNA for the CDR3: TGTGCCAGCTCCCCCGAGGGCCATGGGGCCAACGTCCTGACTTTC. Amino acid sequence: CASSPEGHGANVLTF.

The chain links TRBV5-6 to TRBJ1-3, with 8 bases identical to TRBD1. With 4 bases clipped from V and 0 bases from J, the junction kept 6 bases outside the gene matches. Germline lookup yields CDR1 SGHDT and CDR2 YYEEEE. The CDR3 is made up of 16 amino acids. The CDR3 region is CASSSTTGGSGNTIYF. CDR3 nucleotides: TGTGCCAGCAGCAGCACAACAGGGGGCTCTGGAAACACCATATATTTT.

The CDR3 region has the DNA TGTGCCAGCAGCTTAGAGGGTACGACAGACACTGAAGCTTTCTTT. The encoded protein is CASSLEGTTDTEAFF. The rearrangement links TRBV7-2 to TRBJ1-1; TRBD1 is a possible D gene (5 bases). V lost 1 base to trimming and J lost 3 bases, with 12 bases between them. The CDR3 totals 15 residues. Germline assignment: CDR1 SGHTA and CDR2 FQGNSA. The variable domain in full, with the rest retrieved from reference TRBV7-2 and TRBJ1-1, is GAGVSQSPSNKVTEKGKDVELRCDPISGHTALYWYRQSLGQGLEFLIYFQGNSAPDKSGLPSDRFSAERTGGSVSTLTIQRTQQEDSAVYLCASSLEGTTDTEAFFGQGTRLTVV.

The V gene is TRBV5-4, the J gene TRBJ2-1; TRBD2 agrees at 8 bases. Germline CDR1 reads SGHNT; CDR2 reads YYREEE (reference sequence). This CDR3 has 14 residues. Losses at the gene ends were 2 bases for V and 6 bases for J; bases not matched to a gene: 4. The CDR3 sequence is CASSLTSGVNEQFF. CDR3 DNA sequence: TGTGCCAGCAGCTTAACTAGCGGAGTCAATGAGCAGTTCTTC.

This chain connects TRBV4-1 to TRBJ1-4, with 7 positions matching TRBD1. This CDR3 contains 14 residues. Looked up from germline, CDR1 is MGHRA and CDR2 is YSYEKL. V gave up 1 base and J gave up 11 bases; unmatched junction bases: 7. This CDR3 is CASSQAEQGRKLFF. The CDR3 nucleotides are TGCGCCAGCAGCCAAGCTGAACAGGGGAGGAAACTGTTTTTT.

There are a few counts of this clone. Here the CDR3 reads CASSRGGAVGTGELFF. The DNA of the CDR3 is TGTGCCAGCAGCCGGGGCGGGGCCGTCGGGACCGGGGAGCTGTTTTTT. J is TRBJ2-2 and V is TRBV7-8; TRBD2 is a possible D gene (6 bases). V was clipped by 5 bases and J by 5 bases, with 18 bases between them. Per the germline V gene, CDR1 is SGHVS and CDR2 is FQNEAQ. The CDR3 contains 16 residues.

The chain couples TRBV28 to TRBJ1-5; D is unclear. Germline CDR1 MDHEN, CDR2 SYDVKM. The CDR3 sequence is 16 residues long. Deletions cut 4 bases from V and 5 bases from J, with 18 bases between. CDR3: CASSYPVEGPYQPQHF. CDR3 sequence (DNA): TGTGCCAGCAGTTACCCCGTTGAGGGCCCATATCAGCCCCAGCATTTT.

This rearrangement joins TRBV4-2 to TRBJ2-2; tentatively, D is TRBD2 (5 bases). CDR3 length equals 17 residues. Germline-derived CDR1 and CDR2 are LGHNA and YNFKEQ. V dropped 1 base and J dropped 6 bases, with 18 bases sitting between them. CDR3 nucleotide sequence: TGTGCCAGCAGCCAAGGAGTTCCGGGGAGAGGGTCCGGGGAGCTGTTTTTT. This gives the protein CASSQGVPGRGSGELFF.

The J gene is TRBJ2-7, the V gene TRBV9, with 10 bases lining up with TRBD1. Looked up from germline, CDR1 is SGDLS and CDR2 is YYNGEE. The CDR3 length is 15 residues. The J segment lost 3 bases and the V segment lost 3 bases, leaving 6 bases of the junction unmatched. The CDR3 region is CASSAGQGGYYEQYF. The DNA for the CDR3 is TGTGCCAGCAGCGCCGGACAGGGGGGATACTACGAGCAGTACTTC. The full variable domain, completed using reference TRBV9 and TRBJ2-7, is DSGVTQTPKHLITATGQRVTLRCSPRSGDLSVYWYQQSLDQGLQFLIQYYNGEERAKGNILERFSAQQFPDLHSELNLSSLELGDSALYFCASSAGQGGYYEQYFGPGTRLTVT.

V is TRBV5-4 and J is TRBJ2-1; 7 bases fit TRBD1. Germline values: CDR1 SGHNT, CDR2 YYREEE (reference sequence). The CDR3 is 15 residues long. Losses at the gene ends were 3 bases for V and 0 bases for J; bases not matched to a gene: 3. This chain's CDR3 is CASSYEGASYNEQFF. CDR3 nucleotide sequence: TGTGCCAGCAGCTACGAGGGGGCCTCCTACAATGAGCAGTTCTTC.

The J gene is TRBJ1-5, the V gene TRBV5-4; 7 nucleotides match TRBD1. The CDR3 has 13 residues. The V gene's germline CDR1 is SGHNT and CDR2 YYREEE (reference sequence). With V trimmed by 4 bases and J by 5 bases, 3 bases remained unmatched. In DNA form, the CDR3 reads TGTGCCAGCAGCCGGGACAGTGATCAGCCCCAGCATTTT. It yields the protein CASSRDSDQPQHF.

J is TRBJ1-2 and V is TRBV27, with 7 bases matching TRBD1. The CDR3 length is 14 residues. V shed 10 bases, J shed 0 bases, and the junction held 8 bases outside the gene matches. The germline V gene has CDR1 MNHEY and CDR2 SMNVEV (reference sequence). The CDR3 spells CANRDSSSNYGYTF. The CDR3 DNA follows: TGTGCCAACCGGGACAGTTCGTCTAACTATGGCTACACCTTC.

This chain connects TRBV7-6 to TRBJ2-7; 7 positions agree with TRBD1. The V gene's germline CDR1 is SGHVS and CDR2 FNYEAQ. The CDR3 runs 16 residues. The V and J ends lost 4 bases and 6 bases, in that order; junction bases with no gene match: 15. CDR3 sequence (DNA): TGTGCCAGCAGCTCCTCGGGACCGGGACAGAGAGGCGAGCAGTACTTC. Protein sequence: CASSSSGPGQRGEQYF. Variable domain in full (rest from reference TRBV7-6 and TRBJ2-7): GAGVSQSPRYKVTKRGQDVALRCDPISGHVSLYWYRQALGQGPEFLTYFNYEAQQDKSGLPNDRFSAERPEGSISTLTIQRTEQRDSAMYRCASSSSGPGQRGEQYFGPGTRLTVT.

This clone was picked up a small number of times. The CDR3, as DNA: TGCGCCAGCAGCCGACTAGCGGGGGCATACAATGAGCAGTTCTTC. Protein product: CASSRLAGAYNEQFF. J is TRBJ2-1 and V is TRBV5-1; 12 bases align to TRBD2. CDR3 length equals 15 residues. The germline gives CDR1 SGHRS, CDR2 YFSETQ. Unmatched junction bases numbered 3, after V lost 4 bases and J lost 4 bases.

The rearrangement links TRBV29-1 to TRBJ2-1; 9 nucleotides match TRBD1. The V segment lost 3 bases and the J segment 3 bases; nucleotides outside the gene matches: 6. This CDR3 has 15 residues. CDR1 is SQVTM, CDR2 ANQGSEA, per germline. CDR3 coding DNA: TGCAGCGTTGAGGGGGGACAGGGAAACTACAATGAGCAGTTCTTC. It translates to CSVEGGQGNYNEQFF.

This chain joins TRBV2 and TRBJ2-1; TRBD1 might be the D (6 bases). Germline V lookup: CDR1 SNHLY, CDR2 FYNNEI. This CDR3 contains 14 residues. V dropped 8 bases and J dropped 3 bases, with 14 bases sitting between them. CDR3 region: CASSLGQLYNEQFF. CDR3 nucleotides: TGTGCCAGCTCCCTCGGACAGCTCTACAATGAGCAGTTCTTC.

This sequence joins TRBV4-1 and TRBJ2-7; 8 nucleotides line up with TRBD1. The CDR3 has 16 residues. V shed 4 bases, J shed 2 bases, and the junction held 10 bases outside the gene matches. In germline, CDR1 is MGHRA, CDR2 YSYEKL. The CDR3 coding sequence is TGCGCCAGCAGCCCACGTGCACAGGGGGGAGCCTACGAGCAGTACTTC. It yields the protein CASSPRAQGGAYEQYF.

In DNA, the CDR3 is TGTGCCAGCTCACCAGGACTAGCGGGAAGCTACGAGCAGTACTTC. As protein: CASSPGLAGSYEQYF. The chain links TRBV18 to TRBJ2-7; TRBD2 aligns across 12 bases. J was trimmed by 3 bases and V by 2 bases; bases with no gene match: 2. The germline V gene encodes CDR1 KGHSH and CDR2 LQKENI. This CDR3 is built from 15 residues.

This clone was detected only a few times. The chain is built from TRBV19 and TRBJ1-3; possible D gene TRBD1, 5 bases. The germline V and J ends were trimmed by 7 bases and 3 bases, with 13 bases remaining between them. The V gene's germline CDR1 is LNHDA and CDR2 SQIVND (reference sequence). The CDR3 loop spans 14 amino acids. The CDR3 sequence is CASIPGSGGNTIYF. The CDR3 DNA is TGTGCCAGTATCCCAGGGTCGGGTGGAAACACCATATATTTT.

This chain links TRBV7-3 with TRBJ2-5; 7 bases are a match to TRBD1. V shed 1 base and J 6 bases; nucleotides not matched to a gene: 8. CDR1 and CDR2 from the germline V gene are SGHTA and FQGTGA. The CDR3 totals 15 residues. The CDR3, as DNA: TGTGCCAGCAGCTTAAGACCGGGACAGTTCCAGACCCAGTACTTC. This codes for CASSLRPGQFQTQYF.

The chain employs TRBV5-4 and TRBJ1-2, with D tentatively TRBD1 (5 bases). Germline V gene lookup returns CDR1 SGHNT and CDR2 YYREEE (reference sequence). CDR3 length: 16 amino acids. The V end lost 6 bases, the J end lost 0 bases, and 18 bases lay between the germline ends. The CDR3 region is CASTREGVPANYGYTF. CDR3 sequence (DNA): TGTGCCAGCACCAGAGAAGGGGTCCCAGCTAACTATGGCTACACCTTC.

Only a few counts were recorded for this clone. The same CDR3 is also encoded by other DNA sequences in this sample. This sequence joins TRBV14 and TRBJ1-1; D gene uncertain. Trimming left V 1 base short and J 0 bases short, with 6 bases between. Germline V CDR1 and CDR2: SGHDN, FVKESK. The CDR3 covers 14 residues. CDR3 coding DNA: TGTGCCAGCAGCCAAGCGGGAATGAACACTGAAGCTTTCTTT. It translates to CASSQAGMNTEAFF.

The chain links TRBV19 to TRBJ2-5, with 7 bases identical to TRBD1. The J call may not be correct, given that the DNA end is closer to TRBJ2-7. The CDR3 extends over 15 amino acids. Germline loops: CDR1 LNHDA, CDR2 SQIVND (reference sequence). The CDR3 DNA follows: TGTGCCAGTACTCCCGGACAGGCGAGCTCCTACGAGCAGTACTTC. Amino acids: CASTPGQASSYEQYF.